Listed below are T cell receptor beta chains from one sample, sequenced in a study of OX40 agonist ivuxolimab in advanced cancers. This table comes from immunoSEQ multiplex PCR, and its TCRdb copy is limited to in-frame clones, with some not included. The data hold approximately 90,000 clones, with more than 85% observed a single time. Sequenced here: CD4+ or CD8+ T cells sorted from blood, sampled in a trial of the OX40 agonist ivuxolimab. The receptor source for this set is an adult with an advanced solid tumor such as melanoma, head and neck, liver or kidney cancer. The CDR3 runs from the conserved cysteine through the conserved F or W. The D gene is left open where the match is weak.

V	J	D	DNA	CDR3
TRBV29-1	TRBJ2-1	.	TGCAGCGTCGAATTAGTACTAGGACCGACCAATGAGCAGTTCTTC	CSVELVLGPTNEQFF
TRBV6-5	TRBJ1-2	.	TGTGCCAGTACGACGGGGACCCGCTATGGCTACACCTTC	CASTTGTRYGYTF
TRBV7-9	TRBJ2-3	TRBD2	TGTGCCAGCAGCCCCCGGACTAGCGGGAGCAAGGGATATACGCAGTATTTT	CASSPRTSGSKGYTQYF
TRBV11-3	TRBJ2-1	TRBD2	TGTGCCAGCAGCTTAGTACAGACTAGCGGGATCAATGAGCAGTTCTTC	CASSLVQTSGINEQFF
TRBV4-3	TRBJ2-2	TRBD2	TGCGCCAGCAGCCAAGAGGTAGCGGGAAACACCGGGGAGCTGTTTTTT	CASSQEVAGNTGELFF
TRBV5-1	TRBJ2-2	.	TGCGCCAGCAGCTTGGCCGGAGAATGGACCGGGGAGCTGTTTTTT	CASSLAGEWTGELFF
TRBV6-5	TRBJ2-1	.	TGTGCCAGCAGTCCAGTCATTACTTCCTACAATGAGCAGTTCTTC	CASSPVITSYNEQFF
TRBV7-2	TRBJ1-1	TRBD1	TGTGCCAGCAGCTCCCGGGACAGGGGCAGTACAGCTTTCTTT	CASSSRDRGSTAFF
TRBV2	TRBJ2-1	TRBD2	TGTGCCAGCAGCTTTCTAGCGGGAGGAAGTGGTGAGCAGTTCTTC	CASSFLAGGSGEQFF
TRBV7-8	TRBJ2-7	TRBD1	TGTGCCAGCAGCTTAAGGGACAGAGCCTACGAGCAGTACTTC	CASSLRDRAYEQYF